The subject of this entry is one T cell receptor beta chain. No antigen is known for it. It has no much larger one-base neighbor in the sample; base qualities were not kept. The sample originates from a study of control samples from healthy donors and cancer patients (dated by TCRdb to 2019 to 2021). V sheds 8 bases and J sheds 5 bases, leaving 16 bases between their ends. Based on the germline V gene, the CDR1 and CDR2 sequences are MNHEY and SVGAGI. The CDR3 goes from the cysteine to the phenylalanine over 14 residues. CDR3 DNA is the only sequence kept; it has 42 bases, read in frame from the first base. Library preparation was by the immunoSEQ multiplex PCR assay. Here the immuneACCESS table is served through TCRdb, limited to in-frame sequences with V and J called. Missing clones are a known gap in these copies; in checked studies unresolved V genes cover under half, and the rest lacks a known reason. In all, the sample holds roughly 120,000 clones, and roughly 91% of those were seen once. More than 1.5% of the sample belongs to the ten largest clones.

The sequencing sample was made of PBMCs. The sequence joins TRBV6-5 to TRBJ1-5; a confident D gene designation cannot be given. This receptor was obtained from a man aged 50 or older with head and neck cancer. CDR3 loop: CASRSTAGHQPQHF. The DNA is TGTGCCAGCCGGAGTACAGCGGGCCATCAGCCCCAGCATTTT.